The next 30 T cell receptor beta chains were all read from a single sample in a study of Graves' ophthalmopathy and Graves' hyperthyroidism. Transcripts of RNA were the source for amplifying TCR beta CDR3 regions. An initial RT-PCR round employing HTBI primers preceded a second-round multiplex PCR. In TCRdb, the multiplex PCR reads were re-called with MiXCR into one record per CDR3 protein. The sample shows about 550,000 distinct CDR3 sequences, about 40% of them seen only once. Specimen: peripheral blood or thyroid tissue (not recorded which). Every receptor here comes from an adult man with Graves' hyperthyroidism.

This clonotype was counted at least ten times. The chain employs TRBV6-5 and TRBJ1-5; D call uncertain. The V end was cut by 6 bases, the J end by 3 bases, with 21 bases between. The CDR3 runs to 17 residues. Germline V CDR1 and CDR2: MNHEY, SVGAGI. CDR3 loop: CASSARHQANYNQPQHF. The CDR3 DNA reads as TGTGCCAGCAGCGCACGTCATCAGGCGAACTACAATCAGCCCCAGCATTTT.

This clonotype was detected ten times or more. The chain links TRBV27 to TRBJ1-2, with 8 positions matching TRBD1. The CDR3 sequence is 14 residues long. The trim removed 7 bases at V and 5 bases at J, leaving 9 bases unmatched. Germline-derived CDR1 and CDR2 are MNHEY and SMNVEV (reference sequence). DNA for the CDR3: TGTGCCAGCACCCCACAGGGGGGAGTATATGGCTACACCTTC. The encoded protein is CASTPQGGVYGYTF.

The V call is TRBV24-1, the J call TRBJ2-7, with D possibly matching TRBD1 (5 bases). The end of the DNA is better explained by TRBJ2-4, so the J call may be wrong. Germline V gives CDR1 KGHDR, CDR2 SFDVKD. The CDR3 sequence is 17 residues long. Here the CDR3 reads CATSGRGGRAAKNIQYF. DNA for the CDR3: TGTGCCACCAGTGGAAGAGGCGGCAGGGCAGCCAAAAACATTCAGTACTTC.

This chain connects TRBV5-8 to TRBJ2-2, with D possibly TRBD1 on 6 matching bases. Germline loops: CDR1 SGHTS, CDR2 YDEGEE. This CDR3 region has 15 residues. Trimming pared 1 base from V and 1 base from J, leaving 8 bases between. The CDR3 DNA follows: TGTGCCAGCAGCTTGACAGGGTTGAACACCGGGGAGCTGTTTTTT. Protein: CASSLTGLNTGELFF.

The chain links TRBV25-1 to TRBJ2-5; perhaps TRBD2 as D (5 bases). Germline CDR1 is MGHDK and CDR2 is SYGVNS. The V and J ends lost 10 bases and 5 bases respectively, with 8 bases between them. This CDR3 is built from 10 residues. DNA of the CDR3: TGTGCCACTAGCATGGAGACCCAGTACTTC. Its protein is CATSMETQYF.

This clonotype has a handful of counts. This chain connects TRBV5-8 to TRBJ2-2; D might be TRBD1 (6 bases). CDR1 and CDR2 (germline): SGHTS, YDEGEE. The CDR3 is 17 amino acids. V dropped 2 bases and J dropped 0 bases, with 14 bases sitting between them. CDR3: CASSFRQVRTNTGELFF. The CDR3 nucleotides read TGTGCCAGCAGCTTTAGACAGGTCCGGACGAACACCGGGGAGCTGTTTTTT.

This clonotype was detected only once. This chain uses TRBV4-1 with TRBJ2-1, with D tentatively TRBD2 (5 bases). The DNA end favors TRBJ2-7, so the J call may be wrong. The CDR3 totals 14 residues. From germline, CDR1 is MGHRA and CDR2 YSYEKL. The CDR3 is CASSQEYGNNEQYF. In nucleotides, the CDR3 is TGCGCCAGCAGCCAAGAATACGGGAACAATGAGCAGTACTTC.

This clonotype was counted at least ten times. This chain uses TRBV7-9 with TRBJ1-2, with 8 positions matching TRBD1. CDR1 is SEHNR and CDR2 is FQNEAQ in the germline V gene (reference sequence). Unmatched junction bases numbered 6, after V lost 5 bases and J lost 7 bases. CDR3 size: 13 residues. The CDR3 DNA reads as TGTGCCAGCAGCAACCAGGACAGGGTTGGCTACACCTTC. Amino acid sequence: CASSNQDRVGYTF.

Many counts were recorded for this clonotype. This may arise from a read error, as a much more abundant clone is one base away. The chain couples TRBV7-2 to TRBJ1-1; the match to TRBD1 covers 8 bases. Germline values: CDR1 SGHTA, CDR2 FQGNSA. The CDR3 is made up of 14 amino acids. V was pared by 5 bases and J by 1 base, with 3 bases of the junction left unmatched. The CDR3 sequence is CASSRQGTNTEAFF. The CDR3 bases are TGTGCCAGCAGCCGACAGGGGACGAACACTGAAGCTTTCTTT.

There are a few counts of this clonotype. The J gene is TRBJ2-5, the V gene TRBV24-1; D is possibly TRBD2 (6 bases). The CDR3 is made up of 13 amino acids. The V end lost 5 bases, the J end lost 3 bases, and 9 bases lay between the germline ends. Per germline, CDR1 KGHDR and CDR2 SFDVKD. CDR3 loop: CATSGEAEETQYF. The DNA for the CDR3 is TGTGCCACCAGTGGGGAGGCGGAAGAGACCCAGTACTTC.

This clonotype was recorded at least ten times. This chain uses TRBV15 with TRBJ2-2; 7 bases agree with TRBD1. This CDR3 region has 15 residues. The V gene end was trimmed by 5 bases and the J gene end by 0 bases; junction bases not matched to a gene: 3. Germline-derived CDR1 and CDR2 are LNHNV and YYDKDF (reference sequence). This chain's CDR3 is CATSGDSTNTGELFF. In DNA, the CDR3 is TGTGCCACCAGCGGGGACAGTACGAACACCGGGGAGCTGTTTTTT.

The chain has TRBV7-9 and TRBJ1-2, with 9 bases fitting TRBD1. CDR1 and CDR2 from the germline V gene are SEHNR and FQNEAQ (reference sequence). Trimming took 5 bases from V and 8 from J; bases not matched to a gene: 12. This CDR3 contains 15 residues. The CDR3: CASSQEDRGLIGYTF. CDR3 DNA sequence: TGTGCCAGCAGCCAAGAGGACAGGGGACTTATAGGCTACACCTTC. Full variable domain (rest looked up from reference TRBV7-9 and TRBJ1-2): DTGVSQNPRHKITKRGQNVTFRCDPISEHNRLYWYRQTLGQGPEFLTYFQNEAQLEKSRLLSDRFSAERPKGSFSTLEIQRTEQGDSAMYLCASSQEDRGLIGYTFGSGTRLTVV.

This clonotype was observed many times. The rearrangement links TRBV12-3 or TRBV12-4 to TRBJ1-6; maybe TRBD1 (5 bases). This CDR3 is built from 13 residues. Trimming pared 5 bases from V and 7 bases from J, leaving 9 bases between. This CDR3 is CASSRGINSPLHF. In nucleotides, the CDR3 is TGTGCCAGCAGTAGGGGTATCAATTCACCCCTCCACTTT.

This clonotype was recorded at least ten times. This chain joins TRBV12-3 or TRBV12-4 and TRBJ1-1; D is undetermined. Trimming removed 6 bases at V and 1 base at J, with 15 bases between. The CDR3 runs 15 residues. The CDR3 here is CASRLLGWQNTEAFF. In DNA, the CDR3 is TGTGCCAGCAGACTCTTGGGGTGGCAGAACACTGAAGCTTTCTTT.

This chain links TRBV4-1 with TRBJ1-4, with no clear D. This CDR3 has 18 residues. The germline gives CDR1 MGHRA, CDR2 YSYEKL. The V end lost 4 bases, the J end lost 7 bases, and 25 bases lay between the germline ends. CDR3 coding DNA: TGCGCCAGCAGCCGCCAGGACCCATCAAATGCCGGAGGTGAAAAACTGTTTTTT. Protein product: CASSRQDPSNAGGEKLFF.

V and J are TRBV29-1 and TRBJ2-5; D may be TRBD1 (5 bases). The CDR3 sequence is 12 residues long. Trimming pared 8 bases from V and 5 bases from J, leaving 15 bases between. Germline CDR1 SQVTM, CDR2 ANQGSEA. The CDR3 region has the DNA TGCAGCTTGGTTCCAGGGTCGGAGACCCAGTACTTC. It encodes CSLVPGSETQYF.

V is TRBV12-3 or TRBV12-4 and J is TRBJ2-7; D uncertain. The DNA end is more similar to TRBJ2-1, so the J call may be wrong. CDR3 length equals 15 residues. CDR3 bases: TGTGCCAGCAGTTTAACGGAAAGCCGAGACAATGAGCAGTTCTTC. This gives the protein CASSLTESRDNEQFF.

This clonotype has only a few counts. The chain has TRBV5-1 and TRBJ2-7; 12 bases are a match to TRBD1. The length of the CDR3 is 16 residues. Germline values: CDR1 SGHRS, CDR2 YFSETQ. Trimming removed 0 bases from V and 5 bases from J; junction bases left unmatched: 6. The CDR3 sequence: CASSLVGDRGPHEQYF. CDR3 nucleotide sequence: TGCGCCAGCAGCTTGGTAGGGGACAGGGGGCCCCACGAGCAGTACTTC.

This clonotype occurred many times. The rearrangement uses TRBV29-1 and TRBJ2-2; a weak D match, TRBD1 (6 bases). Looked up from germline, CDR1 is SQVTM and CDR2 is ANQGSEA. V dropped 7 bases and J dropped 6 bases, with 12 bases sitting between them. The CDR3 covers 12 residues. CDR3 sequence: CSAEGDAGELFF. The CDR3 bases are TGCAGCGCCGAGGGGGATGCCGGGGAGCTGTTTTTT.

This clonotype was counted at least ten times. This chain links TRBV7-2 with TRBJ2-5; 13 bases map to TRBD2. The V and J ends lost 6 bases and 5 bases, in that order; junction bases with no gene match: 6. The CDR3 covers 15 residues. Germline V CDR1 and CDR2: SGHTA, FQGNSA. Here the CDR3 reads CASSFTSGRGETQYF. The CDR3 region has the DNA TGTGCCAGCAGTTTTACTAGCGGGAGGGGTGAGACCCAGTACTTC.

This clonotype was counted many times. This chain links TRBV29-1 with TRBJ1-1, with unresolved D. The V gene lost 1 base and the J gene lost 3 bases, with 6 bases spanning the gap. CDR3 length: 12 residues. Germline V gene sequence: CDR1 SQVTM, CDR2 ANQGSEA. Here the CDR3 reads CSVEGWDTEAFF. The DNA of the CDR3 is TGCAGCGTTGAAGGGTGGGACACTGAAGCTTTCTTT.

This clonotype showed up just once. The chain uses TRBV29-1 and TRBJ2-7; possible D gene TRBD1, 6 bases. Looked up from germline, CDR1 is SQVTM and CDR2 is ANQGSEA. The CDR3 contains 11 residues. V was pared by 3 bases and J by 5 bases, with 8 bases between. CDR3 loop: CSVDRTDEQYF. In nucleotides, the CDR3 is TGCAGCGTTGACCGGACAGACGAGCAGTACTTC.

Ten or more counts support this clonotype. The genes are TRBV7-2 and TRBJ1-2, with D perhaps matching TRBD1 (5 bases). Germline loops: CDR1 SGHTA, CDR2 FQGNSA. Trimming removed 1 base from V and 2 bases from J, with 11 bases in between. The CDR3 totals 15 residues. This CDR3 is CASSLEVGENYGYTF. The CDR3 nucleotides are TGTGCCAGCAGCTTAGAAGTAGGGGAGAACTATGGCTACACCTTC.

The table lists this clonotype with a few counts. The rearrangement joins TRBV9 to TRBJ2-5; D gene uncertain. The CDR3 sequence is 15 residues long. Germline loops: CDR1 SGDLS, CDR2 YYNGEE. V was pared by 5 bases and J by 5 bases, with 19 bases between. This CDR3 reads CASRPGFSIGETQYF. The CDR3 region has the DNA TGTGCCAGCAGACCCGGGTTTAGTATCGGGGAGACCCAGTACTTC.

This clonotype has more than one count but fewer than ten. The CDR3 DNA reads as TGTGCCAGCAGTACCCGGGTCTTTAGCGGAAGTACAGATACGCAGTATTTT. Protein product: CASSTRVFSGSTDTQYF. The chain combines TRBV2 with TRBJ2-3; a possible D gene is TRBD2 (6 bases). The V and J ends lost 5 bases and 3 bases respectively, with 21 bases between them. CDR1 and CDR2 (germline): SNHLY, FYNNEI. The CDR3 has 17 amino acids. The whole variable domain, filled in from reference TRBV2 and TRBJ2-3, reads EPEVTQTPSHQVTQMGQEVILRCVPISNHLYFYWYRQILGQKVEFLVSFYNNEISEKSEIFDDQFSVERPDGSNFTLKIRSTKLEDSAMYFCASSTRVFSGSTDTQYFGPGTRLTVL.

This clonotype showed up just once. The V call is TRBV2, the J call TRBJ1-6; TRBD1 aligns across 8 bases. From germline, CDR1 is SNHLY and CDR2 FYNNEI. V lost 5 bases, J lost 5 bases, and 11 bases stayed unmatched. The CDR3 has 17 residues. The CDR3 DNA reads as TGTGCCAGCAGTTACCTACGGACAGGGACCCATAATTCACCCCTCCACTTT. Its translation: CASSYLRTGTHNSPLHF.

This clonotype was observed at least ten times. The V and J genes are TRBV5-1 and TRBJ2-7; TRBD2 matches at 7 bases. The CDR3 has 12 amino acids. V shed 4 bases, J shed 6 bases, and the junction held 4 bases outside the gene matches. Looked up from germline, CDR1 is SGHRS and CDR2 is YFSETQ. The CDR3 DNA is TGCGCCAGCAGCCGGGACTACAGCGAGCAGTACTTC. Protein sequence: CASSRDYSEQYF.

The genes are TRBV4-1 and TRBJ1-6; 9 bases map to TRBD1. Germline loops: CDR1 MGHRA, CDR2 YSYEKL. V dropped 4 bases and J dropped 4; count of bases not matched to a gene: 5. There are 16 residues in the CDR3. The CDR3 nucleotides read TGCGCCAGCAGCCCGGGAGACAGGGGGTATAATTCACCCCTCCACTTT. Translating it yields CASSPGDRGYNSPLHF.

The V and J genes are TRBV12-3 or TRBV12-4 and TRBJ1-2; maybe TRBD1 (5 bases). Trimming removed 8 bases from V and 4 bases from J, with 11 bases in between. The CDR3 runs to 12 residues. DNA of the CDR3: TGTGCCAGCCATAGGGACGGCTATGGCTACACCTTC. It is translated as CASHRDGYGYTF.

In nucleotides, the CDR3 is TGTGCCAGCAGTTACCCGGACAGGGTCAAGGAGTACTTC. Its protein product is CASSYPDRVKEYF. The chain is built from TRBV6-2 or TRBV6-3 and TRBJ2-7, with TRBD1 identical over 8 bases. This CDR3 comprises 13 residues. In germline, CDR1 is MNHEY, CDR2 SVGEGT. Trimming took 2 bases from V and 11 from J; bases not matched to a gene: 8.